A selection of T cell receptor beta chains follows, all from one sample in a study of blood T cell repertoires in COVID-19. Here immunoSEQ multiplex PCR was the method, and the copy in TCRdb shows in-frame clones only, minus some. The sample yields more than 95,000 clones, roughly four fifths seen once. Sequenced sample: peripheral blood. The receptors shown here come from an older man with active or convalescent COVID-19. Each CDR3 is given with its conserved first and last residue. D genes are given only for firm matches. Clone size is stated in some rows and not others, as once, few, many or a class when expanded.

cdr3_nt: TGTGCCAGCAGTTACTCCCTAGCGGACCATCAAGAGACCCAGTACTTC
cdr3_aa: CASSYSLADHQETQYF
clone_size: -
d_call: TRBD2
j_call: TRBJ2-5
v_call: TRBV6-5

cdr3_nt: TGTGCCAGCAGCCAAGATCGGGGATTGAATTCACCCCTCCACTTT
cdr3_aa: CASSQDRGLNSPLHF
clone_size: -
d_call: -
j_call: TRBJ1-6
v_call: TRBV4-2

cdr3_nt: TGTGCCAGCAGTGAAGTTACAGGTCGACTGTGGAATGGCTACACCTTC
cdr3_aa: CASSEVTGRLWNGYTF
clone_size: -
d_call: -
j_call: TRBJ1-2
v_call: TRBV6-1

cdr3_nt: TGCGCCAGCAGCCAAGGCTCGGGAAAAAATGTAGCAGAGACCCAGTACTTC
cdr3_aa: CASSQGSGKNVAETQYF
clone_size: -
d_call: -
j_call: TRBJ2-5
v_call: TRBV4-1

cdr3_nt: TGTGCCAGCAGCTTTGAGACTAGCGGGAGGGCGTCCTACAATGAGCAGTTCTTC
cdr3_aa: CASSFETSGRASYNEQFF
clone_size: few
d_call: TRBD2
j_call: TRBJ2-1
v_call: TRBV7-2

cdr3_nt: TGTGCCAGCAAAGAACAGGGGCGAAGCACAGATACGCAGTATTTT
cdr3_aa: CASKEQGRSTDTQYF
clone_size: -
d_call: TRBD1
j_call: TRBJ2-3
v_call: TRBV7-3

cdr3_nt: TGTGCCAGCAGCTTGGGGGGAAACTATGGCTACACCTTC
cdr3_aa: CASSLGGNYGYTF
clone_size: -
d_call: -
j_call: TRBJ1-2
v_call: TRBV7-2

cdr3_nt: TGTGCCTGGAGTACCCGACAGGGGGATCGGTATGGCTACACCTTC
cdr3_aa: CAWSTRQGDRYGYTF
clone_size: -
d_call: TRBD1
j_call: TRBJ1-2
v_call: TRBV30

cdr3_nt: TGTGCCAGCAGTATAGCGGGGGGCCTCGCAGATACGCAGTATTTT
cdr3_aa: CASSIAGGLADTQYF
clone_size: once
d_call: TRBD2
j_call: TRBJ2-3
v_call: TRBV11-2

cdr3_nt: TGTGCCAGCAGCTTGGGTCAGGGTGGCTATGGCTACACCTTC
cdr3_aa: CASSLGQGGYGYTF
clone_size: -
d_call: -
j_call: TRBJ1-2
v_call: TRBV5-6

cdr3_nt: TGTGCCAGCAGCCTCCTGACTAGCGGGGCCACCGGGGAGCTGTTTTTT
cdr3_aa: CASSLLTSGATGELFF
clone_size: few
d_call: TRBD2
j_call: TRBJ2-2
v_call: TRBV9

cdr3_nt: TGTGCCAGTTCTAGCGGGGGCACAGATACGCAGTATTTT
cdr3_aa: CASSSGGTDTQYF
clone_size: -
d_call: TRBD2
j_call: TRBJ2-3
v_call: TRBV7-3

cdr3_nt: TGTGCCAGCTTACAGGGGTCGGACACTGAAGCTTTCTTT
cdr3_aa: CASLQGSDTEAFF
clone_size: few
d_call: TRBD1
j_call: TRBJ1-1
v_call: TRBV18

cdr3_nt: TGCGCCAGCAGCCAATCTTCTAGCTCCTACAATGAGCAGTTCTTC
cdr3_aa: CASSQSSSSYNEQFF
clone_size: -
d_call: -
j_call: TRBJ2-1
v_call: TRBV4-3

cdr3_nt: TGTGCCAGTAGTAAAGGCGGGAACCCTAACTATGGCTACACCTTC
cdr3_aa: CASSKGGNPNYGYTF
clone_size: -
d_call: -
j_call: TRBJ1-2
v_call: TRBV19

cdr3_nt: TGTGCCAGCAGTTACAGATTTGGGACTAGTGGCATCAATGAGCAGTTCTTC
cdr3_aa: CASSYRFGTSGINEQFF
clone_size: -
d_call: TRBD2
j_call: TRBJ2-1
v_call: TRBV6-2/TRBV6-3

cdr3_nt: TGTGCCAACCTTAGGGGGACTGAAGCTTTCTTT
cdr3_aa: CANLRGTEAFF
clone_size: -
d_call: -
j_call: TRBJ1-1
v_call: TRBV12-3/TRBV12-4

cdr3_nt: TGTGCCAGCAGCTTATGGGCAGCCTATGGCTACACCTTC
cdr3_aa: CASSLWAAYGYTF
clone_size: -
d_call: -
j_call: TRBJ1-2
v_call: TRBV5-8

cdr3_nt: TGCACCAGCAGCCAGGAACCCCAGGGAAACATTCAGTACTTC
cdr3_aa: CTSSQEPQGNIQYF
clone_size: once
d_call: -
j_call: TRBJ2-4
v_call: TRBV1

cdr3_nt: TGCAGCGTTGAGGGGCACAGGGATTACTTTGATACGCAGTATTTT
cdr3_aa: CSVEGHRDYFDTQYF
clone_size: -
d_call: -
j_call: TRBJ2-3
v_call: TRBV29-1

cdr3_nt: TGTGCCAGCAGCTTGGCTATAGCGGGGGGGTCAGAGACCCAGTACTTC
cdr3_aa: CASSLAIAGGSETQYF
clone_size: -
d_call: TRBD2
j_call: TRBJ2-5
v_call: TRBV5-6

cdr3_nt: TGTGCCAGCAGTGAAGTGACGGGTACTCAGCCCCAGCATTTT
cdr3_aa: CASSEVTGTQPQHF
clone_size: -
d_call: -
j_call: TRBJ1-5
v_call: TRBV6-4

cdr3_nt: TGTGCCACCAGCCCTGACAGGGGGCTGGGTGGCTACACCTTC
cdr3_aa: CATSPDRGLGGYTF
clone_size: few
d_call: TRBD1
j_call: TRBJ1-2
v_call: TRBV15

cdr3_nt: TGTGCCTGGACGGCGCACAGCCGCGAAAAACTGTTTTTT
cdr3_aa: CAWTAHSREKLFF
clone_size: -
d_call: -
j_call: TRBJ1-4
v_call: TRBV30

cdr3_nt: TGTGCCAGCAGTCAGGGGGCGTCCTACGAGCAGTACTTC
cdr3_aa: CASSQGASYEQYF
clone_size: -
d_call: TRBD1
j_call: TRBJ2-7
v_call: TRBV2

cdr3_nt: TGTGCCAGCAGTTTATTAAACGCGGGACGGAATGAAGCTTTCTTT
cdr3_aa: CASSLLNAGRNEAFF
clone_size: -
d_call: -
j_call: TRBJ1-1
v_call: TRBV28

cdr3_nt: TGTGCCAGTAGTATAATCGGCGGGTCCCAAGAGACCCAGTACTTC
cdr3_aa: CASSIIGGSQETQYF
clone_size: -
d_call: -
j_call: TRBJ2-5
v_call: TRBV19

cdr3_nt: TGTGCCATCAGCCCCAGGCAACCCTCTGGAAACACCATATATTTT
cdr3_aa: CAISPRQPSGNTIYF
clone_size: -
d_call: -
j_call: TRBJ1-3
v_call: TRBV10-3

cdr3_nt: TGTGCCAGTAGTATAGGGGGAACAGGGACTGAAGCTTTCTTT
cdr3_aa: CASSIGGTGTEAFF
clone_size: -
d_call: -
j_call: TRBJ1-1
v_call: TRBV19

cdr3_nt: TGCAGCGTAGGGACAGGGAGGATCTACGAGCAGTACTTC
cdr3_aa: CSVGTGRIYEQYF
clone_size: once
d_call: TRBD1
j_call: TRBJ2-7
v_call: TRBV29-1

cdr3_nt: TGCGCCAGCAGTGACGGGACAGGGGGCGGCAGGGGACTAACTACCTACGAGCAGTACTTC
cdr3_aa: CASSDGTGGGRGLTTYEQYF
clone_size: -
d_call: TRBD1
j_call: TRBJ2-7
v_call: TRBV10-2

cdr3_nt: TGTGCCAGCAGCTTAGGGCGGAGGATAGCGTCCGATGAGCAGTTCTTC
cdr3_aa: CASSLGRRIASDEQFF
clone_size: -
d_call: -
j_call: TRBJ2-1
v_call: TRBV11-3

cdr3_nt: TGTGCCAGCAGCTTCCCACAGGGGGCGAGGGGAGATGAGCAGTTCTTC
cdr3_aa: CASSFPQGARGDEQFF
clone_size: -
d_call: TRBD1
j_call: TRBJ2-1
v_call: TRBV7-2